Described below is a single TCR beta chain sequence and its context. This entry comes from a study of T cells after yellow fever vaccination. One entry per CDR3 protein results from TCRdb running MiXCR on the 5' RACE reads. Of 450,000 to 550,000 distinct CDR3 sequences in the sample, 20% to 25% were seen once. With V trimmed by 3 bases and J by 3 bases, 4 bases remained unmatched. The CDR3 length is 15 residues. From germline, CDR1 is LNHNV and CDR2 YYDKDF (reference sequence). The sequence came from a man in his late teens or twenties who received the YFV17D yellow fever vaccine. Specimen: PBMCs, collected about 20 days after the first yellow fever vaccination. The V gene is TRBV15, the J gene TRBJ1-1, with 10 bases aligning to TRBD1. The CDR3 coding sequence is TGTGCCACCAGCAGGCCTGGGACAGGGGACACTGAAGCTTTCTTT. Its translation is CATSRPGTGDTEAFF.